The TCR beta chain described here comes from a study of Ad26.COV2.S vaccination and SARS-CoV-2 variants. Study-level information: Ad26.COV2.S was injected intramuscularly once or twice, 56 days apart.

General study results and limits: TCR breadth and depth analyses may have underestimated total T cell responses.

The germline V and J ends were trimmed by 0 bases and 8 bases, with 11 bases remaining between them. The V gene's germline CDR1 is LGHNA and CDR2 YNFKEQ. The CDR3 length is 13 residues. Treatment indicated: around 19 received Ad26.COV2.S at low or high dose, single or two shots; roughly 5 received placebo; per-sample allocation not given. It was on day 63 after the first vaccine or placebo injection that samples were taken. Vaccine was an Ad26 vector expressing Wuhan-strain SARS-CoV-2 spike. The repertoire was sequenced with immunoSEQ multiplex PCR; TCRdb's copy has only in-frame clones and lacks some. The repertoire holds about 250,000 clones, with around 87% as singletons. Of note for this clone: Its antigen is still unknown.

This sequence joins TRBV4-2 and TRBJ2-7; no reliable D call. Sequencing was performed on peripheral blood, taken in a trial of Ad26.COV2.S vaccine versus placebo. This TCR came from a person aged 18-65 years who received the Ad26.COV2.S COVID-19 vaccine or a placebo. The DNA for the CDR3 is TGTGCCAGCAGCCAAGAGAAAATGGATAAGCAGTACTTC. Protein product: CASSQEKMDKQYF.